This record looks at one TCR beta chain sequence and its context. Its antigen remains unknown. This CDR3 spans 15 amino acids. Per the germline V gene, CDR1 is SNHLY and CDR2 is FYNNEI. Between the trimmed V and J ends, which lost 4 bases and 2 bases, there was a span of 12 bases. These data belong to a study of T cell responses to AZD1222 COVID-19 vaccine. Study-wide points: Vaccine-associated CD4 TCRs ranged over spike, dominating at 160-218 and 743-854. Baseline testing showed seropositivity in only a handful of AZD1222 recipients.

TCRdb's table, derived via immunoSEQ multiplex PCR, lists solely in-frame clones and lacks some. The profile covers about 130,000 clones, with 90% appearing a single time and 6.9% taken by the ten largest. The chain uses TRBV2 and TRBJ1-5; D uncertain. The source of this sequence is an adult in good health. Material: peripheral blood, obtained on day 0 of AZD1222 vaccination. The CDR3 reads CASSVQTLGNQPQHF. The DNA for the CDR3 is TGTGCCAGCAGTGTCCAGACATTGGGCAATCAGCCCCAGCATTTT.